The source of this TCR beta chain is a study of blood T cell repertoires in COVID-19. Study in general: T cells, B-cell-depleted T cells, or PBMCs supplied cDNA or gDNA.

Here immunoSEQ multiplex PCR was the method, and the copy in TCRdb shows in-frame clones only, minus some. Of a few hundred thousand clones listed, 70% to 90% are singletons. The origin of this receptor is a woman aged 55-70 years with COVID-19, enrolled during active disease. Sequences were obtained from peripheral blood.

The CDR3 DNA is TGTGCCACCAGCAGACCCATCAGCACAGATACGCAGTATTTT. Protein product: CATSRPISTDTQYF. V gene TRBV15 combines with J gene TRBJ2-3; D is unclear. Trimming shortened V by 2 bases and J by 0 bases, and 6 bases separated the two germline ends. Germline loops: CDR1 LNHNV, CDR2 YYDKDF (reference sequence). The CDR3 length is 14 residues.